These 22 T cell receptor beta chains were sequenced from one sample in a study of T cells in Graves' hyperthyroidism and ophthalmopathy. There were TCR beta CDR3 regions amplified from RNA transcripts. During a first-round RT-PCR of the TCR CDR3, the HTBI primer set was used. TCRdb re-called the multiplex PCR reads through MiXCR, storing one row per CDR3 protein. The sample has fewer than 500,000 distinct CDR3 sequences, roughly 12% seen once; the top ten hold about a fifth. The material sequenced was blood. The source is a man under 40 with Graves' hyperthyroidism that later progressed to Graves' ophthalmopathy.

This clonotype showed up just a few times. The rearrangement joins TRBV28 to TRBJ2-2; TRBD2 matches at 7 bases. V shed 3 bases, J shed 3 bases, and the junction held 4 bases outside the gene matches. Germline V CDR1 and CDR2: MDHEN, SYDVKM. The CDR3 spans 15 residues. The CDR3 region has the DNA TGTGCCAGCAGTTTTGGGCGGGGGTACACCGGGGAGCTGTTTTTT. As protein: CASSFGRGYTGELFF.

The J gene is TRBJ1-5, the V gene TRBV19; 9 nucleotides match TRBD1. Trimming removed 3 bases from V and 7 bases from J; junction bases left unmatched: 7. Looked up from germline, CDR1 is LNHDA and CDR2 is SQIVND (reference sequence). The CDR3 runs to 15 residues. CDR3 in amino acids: CASSISGTGRQPQHF. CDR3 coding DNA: TGTGCCAGTAGTATCTCCGGGACAGGGAGGCAGCCCCAGCATTTT. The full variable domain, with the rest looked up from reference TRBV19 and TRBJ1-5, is DGGITQSPKYLFRKEGQNVTLSCEQNLNHDAMYWYRQDPGQGLRLIYYSQIVNDFQKGDIAEGYSVSREKKESFPLTVTSAQKNPTAFYLCASSISGTGRQPQHFGDGTRLSIL.

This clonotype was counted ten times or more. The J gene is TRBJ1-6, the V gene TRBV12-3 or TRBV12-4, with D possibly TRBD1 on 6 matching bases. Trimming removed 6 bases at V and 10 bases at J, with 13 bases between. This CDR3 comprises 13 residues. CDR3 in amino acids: CASRQGWGSPLHF. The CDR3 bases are TGTGCCAGCAGACAGGGCTGGGGATCACCCCTCCACTTT.

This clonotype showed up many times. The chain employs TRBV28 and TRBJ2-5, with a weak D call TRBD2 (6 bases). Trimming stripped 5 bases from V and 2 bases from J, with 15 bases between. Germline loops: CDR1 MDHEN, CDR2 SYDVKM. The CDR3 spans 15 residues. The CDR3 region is CASSPPLGGQETQYF. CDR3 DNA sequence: TGTGCCAGCAGTCCCCCCTTGGGGGGTCAAGAGACCCAGTACTTC.

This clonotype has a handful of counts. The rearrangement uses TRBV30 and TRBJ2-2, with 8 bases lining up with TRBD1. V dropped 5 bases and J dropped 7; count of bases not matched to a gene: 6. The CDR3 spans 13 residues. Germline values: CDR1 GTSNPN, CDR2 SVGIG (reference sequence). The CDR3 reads CAWRSGGIGELFF. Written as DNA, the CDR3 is TGTGCCTGGCGATCAGGGGGCATCGGGGAGCTGTTTTTT.

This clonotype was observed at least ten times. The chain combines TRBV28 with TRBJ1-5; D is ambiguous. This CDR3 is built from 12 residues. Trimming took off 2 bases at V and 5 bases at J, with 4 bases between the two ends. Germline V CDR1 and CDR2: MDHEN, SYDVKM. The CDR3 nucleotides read TGTGCCAGCAGTTTAAACGATCAGCCCCAGCATTTT. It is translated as CASSLNDQPQHF.

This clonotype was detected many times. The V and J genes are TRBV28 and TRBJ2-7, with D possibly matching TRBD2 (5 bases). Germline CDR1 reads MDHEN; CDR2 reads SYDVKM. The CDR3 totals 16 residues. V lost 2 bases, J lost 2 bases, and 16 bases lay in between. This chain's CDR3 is CASSLRPGLWPYEQYF. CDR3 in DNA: TGTGCCAGCAGTTTAAGGCCGGGGTTATGGCCCTACGAGCAGTACTTC.

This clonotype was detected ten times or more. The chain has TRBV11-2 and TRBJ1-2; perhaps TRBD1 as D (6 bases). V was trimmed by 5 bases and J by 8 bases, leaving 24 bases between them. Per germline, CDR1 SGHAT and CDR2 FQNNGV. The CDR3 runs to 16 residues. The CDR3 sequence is CASSPAVEQGRGGYTF. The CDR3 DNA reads TGTGCCAGCAGCCCCGCCGTCGAGCAGGGGAGAGGAGGCTACACCTTC. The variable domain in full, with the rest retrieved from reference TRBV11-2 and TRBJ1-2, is EAGVAQSPRYKIIEKRQSVAFWCNPISGHATLYWYQQILGQGPKLLIQFQNNGVVDDSQLPKDRFSAERLKGVDSTLKIQPAKLEDSAVYLCASSPAVEQGRGGYTFGSGTRLTVV.

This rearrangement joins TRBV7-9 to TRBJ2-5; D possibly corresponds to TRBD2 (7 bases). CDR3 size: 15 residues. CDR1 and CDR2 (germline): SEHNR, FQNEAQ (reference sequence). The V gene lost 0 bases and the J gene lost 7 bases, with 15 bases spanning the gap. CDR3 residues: CASSLAGAWGGTQYF. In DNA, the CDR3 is TGTGCCAGCAGCTTAGCGGGGGCCTGGGGGGGGACCCAGTACTTC. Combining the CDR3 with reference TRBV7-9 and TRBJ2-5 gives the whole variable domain DTGVSQNPRHKITKRGQNVTFRCDPISEHNRLYWYRQTLGQGPEFLTYFQNEAQLEKSRLLSDRFSAERPKGSFSTLEIQRTEQGDSAMYLCASSLAGAWGGTQYFGPGTRLLVL.

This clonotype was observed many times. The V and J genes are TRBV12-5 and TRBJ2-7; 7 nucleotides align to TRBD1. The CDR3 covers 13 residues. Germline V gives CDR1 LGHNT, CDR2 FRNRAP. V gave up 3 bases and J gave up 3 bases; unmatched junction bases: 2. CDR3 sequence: CASGFGTVYEQYF. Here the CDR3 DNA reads TGTGCTAGTGGTTTCGGGACAGTCTACGAGCAGTACTTC.

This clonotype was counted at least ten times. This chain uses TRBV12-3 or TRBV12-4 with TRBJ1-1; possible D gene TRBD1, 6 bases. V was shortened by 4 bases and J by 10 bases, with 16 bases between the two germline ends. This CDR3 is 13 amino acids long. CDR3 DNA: TGTGCCAGCAGTTCCCAACAGGGATCGGCAGCTTTCTTT. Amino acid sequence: CASSSQQGSAAFF.

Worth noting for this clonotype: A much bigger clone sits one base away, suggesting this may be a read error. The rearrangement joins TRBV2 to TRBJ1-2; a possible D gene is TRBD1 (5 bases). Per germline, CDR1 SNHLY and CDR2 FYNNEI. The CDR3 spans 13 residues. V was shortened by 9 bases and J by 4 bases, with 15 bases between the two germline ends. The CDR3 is CARRGRETYGYTF. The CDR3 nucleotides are TGTGCCAGACGGGGCAGGGAGACCTATGGCTACACCTTC.

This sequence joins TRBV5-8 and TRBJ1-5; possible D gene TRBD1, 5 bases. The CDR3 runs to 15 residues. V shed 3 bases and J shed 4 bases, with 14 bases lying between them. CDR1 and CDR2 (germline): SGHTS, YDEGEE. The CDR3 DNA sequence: TGTGCCAGCAGCTCGAGGGGACGGCGAAATCAGCCCCAGCATTTT. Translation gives CASSSRGRRNQPQHF.

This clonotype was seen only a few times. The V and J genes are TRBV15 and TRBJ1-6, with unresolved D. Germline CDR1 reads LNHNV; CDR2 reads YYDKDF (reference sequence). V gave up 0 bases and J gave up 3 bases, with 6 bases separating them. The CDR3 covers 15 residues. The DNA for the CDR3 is TGTGCCACCAGCAGAGAAAGGGACTATAATTCACCCCTCCACTTT. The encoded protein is CATSRERDYNSPLHF.

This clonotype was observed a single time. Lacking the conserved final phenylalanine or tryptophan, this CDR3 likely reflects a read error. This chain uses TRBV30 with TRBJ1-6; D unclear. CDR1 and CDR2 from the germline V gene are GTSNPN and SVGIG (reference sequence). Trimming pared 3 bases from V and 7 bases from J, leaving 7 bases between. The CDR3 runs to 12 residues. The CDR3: CAWSEPNSPLHL. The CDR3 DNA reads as TGTGCCTGGAGCGAGCCCAATTCACCCCTCCACCTT.

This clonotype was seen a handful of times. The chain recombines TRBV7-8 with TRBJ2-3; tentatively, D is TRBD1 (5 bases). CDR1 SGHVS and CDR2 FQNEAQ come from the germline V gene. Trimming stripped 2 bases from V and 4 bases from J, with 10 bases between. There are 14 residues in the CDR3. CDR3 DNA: TGTGCCAGCAGCTTATTCAGGGCCGCAGATACGCAGTATTTT. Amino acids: CASSLFRAADTQYF.

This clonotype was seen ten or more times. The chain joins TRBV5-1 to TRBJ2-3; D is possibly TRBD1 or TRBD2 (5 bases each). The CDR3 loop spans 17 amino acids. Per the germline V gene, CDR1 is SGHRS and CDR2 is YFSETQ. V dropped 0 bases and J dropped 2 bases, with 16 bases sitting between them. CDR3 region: CASSLDWRTPNTDTQYF. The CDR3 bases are TGCGCCAGCAGCTTGGATTGGAGGACACCCAACACAGATACGCAGTATTTT.

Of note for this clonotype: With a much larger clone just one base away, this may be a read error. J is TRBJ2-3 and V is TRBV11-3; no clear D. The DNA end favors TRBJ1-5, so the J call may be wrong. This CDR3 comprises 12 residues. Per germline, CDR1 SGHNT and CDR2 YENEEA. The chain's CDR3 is CASSFLLDTQHF. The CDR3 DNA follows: TGTGCCAGCAGCTTTCTCCTCGATACGCAGCATTTT.

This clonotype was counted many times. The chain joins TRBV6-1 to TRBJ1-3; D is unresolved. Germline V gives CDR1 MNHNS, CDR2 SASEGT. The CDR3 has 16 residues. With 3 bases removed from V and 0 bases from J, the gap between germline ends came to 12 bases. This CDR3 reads CASSEWEAASGNTIYF. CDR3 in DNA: TGTGCCAGCAGTGAGTGGGAGGCCGCCTCTGGAAACACCATATATTTT.

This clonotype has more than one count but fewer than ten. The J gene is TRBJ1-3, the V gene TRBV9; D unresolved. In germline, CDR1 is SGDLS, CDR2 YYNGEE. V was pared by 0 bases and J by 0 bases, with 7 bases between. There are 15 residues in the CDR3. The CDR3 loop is CASSVEQSSGNTIYF. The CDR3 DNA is TGTGCCAGCAGCGTAGAACAGAGCTCTGGAAACACCATATATTTT.

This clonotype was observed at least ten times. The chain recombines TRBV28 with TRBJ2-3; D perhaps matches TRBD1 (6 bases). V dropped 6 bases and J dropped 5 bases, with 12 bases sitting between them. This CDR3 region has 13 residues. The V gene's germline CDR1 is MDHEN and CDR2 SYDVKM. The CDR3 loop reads CASSQGWGDTQYF. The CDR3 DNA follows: TGTGCCAGCAGCCAGGGGTGGGGAGATACGCAGTATTTT.

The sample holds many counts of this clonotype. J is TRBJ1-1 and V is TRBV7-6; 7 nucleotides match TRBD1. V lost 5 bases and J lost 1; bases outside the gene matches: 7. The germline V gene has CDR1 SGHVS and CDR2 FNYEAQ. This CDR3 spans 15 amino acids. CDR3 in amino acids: CASSLAGTENTEAFF. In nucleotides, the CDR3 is TGTGCCAGCAGCCTTGCCGGGACAGAGAACACTGAAGCTTTCTTT.